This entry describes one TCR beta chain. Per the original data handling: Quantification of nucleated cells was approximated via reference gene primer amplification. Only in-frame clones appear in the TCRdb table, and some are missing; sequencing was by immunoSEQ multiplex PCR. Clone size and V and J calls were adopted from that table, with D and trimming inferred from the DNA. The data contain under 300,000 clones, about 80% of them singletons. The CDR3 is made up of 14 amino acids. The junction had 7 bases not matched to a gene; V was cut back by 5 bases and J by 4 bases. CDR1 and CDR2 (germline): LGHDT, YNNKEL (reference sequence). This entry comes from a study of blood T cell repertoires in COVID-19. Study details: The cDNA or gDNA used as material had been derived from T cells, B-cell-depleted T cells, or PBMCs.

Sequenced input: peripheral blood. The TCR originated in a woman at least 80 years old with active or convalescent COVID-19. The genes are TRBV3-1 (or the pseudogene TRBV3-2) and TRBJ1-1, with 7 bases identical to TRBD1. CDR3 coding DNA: TGTGCCAGCAGCTTTACAGGGGTGGGCACTGAAGCTTTCTTT. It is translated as CASSFTGVGTEAFF.